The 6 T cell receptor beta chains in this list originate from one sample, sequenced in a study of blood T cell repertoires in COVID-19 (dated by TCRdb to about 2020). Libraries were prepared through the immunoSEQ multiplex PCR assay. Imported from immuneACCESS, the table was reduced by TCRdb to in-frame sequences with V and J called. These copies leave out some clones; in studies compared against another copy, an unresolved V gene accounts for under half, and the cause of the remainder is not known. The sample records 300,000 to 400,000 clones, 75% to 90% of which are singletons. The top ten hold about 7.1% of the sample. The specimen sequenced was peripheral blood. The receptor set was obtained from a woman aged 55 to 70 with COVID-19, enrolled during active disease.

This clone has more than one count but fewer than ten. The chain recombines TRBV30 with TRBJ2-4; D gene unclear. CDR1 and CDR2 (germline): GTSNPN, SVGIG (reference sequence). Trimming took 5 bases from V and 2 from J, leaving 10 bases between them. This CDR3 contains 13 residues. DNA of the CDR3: TGTGCCTGGGCGACACGAACCAAAAACATTCAGTACTTC. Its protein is CAWATRTKNIQYF.

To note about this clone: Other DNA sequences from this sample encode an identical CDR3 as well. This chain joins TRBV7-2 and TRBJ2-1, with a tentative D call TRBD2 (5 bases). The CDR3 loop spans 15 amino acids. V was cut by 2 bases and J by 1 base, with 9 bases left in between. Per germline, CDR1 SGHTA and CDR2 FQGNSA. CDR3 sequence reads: CASSLLGGSYNEQFF. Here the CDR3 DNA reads TGTGCCAGCAGCTTATTAGGAGGATCCTACAATGAGCAGTTCTTC.

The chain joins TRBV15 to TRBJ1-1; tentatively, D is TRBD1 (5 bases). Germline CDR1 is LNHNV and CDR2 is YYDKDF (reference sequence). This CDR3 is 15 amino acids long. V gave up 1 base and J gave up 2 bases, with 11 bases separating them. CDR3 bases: TGTGCCACCAGCAGAGTAATCGACAGAAACACTGAAGCTTTCTTT. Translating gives CATSRVIDRNTEAFF. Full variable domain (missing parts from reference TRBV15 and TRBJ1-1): DAMVIQNPRYQVTQFGKPVTLSCSQTLNHNVMYWYQQKSSQAPKLLFHYYDKDFNNEADTPDNFQSRRPNTSFCFLDIRSPGLGDTAMYLCATSRVIDRNTEAFFGQGTRLTVV.

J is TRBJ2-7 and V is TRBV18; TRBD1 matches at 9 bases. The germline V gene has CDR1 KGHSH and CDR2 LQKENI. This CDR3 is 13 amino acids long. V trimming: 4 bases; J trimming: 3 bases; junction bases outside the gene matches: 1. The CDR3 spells CASSQDRGYEQYF. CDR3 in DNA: TGTGCCAGCTCACAGGACAGGGGCTACGAGCAGTACTTC.

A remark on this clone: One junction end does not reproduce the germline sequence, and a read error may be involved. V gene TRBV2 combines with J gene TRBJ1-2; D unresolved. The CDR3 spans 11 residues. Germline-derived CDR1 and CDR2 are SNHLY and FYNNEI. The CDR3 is CASSVTETNLF. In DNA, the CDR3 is TGTGCCAGCAGTGTGACGGAGACGAACCTTTTC. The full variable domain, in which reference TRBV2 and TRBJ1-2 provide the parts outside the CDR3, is EPEVTQTPSHQVTQMGQEVILRCVPISNHLYFYWYRQILGQKVEFLVSFYNNEISEKSEIFDDQFSVERPDGSNFTLKIRSTKLEDSAMYFCASSVTETNLFGSGTRLTVV.

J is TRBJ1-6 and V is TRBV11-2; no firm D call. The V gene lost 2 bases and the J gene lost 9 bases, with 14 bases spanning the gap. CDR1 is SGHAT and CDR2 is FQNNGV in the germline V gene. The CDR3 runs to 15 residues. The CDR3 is CASSLLPQLVSPLHF. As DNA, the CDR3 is TGTGCCAGCAGCTTACTACCACAGCTTGTTTCACCCCTCCACTTT.